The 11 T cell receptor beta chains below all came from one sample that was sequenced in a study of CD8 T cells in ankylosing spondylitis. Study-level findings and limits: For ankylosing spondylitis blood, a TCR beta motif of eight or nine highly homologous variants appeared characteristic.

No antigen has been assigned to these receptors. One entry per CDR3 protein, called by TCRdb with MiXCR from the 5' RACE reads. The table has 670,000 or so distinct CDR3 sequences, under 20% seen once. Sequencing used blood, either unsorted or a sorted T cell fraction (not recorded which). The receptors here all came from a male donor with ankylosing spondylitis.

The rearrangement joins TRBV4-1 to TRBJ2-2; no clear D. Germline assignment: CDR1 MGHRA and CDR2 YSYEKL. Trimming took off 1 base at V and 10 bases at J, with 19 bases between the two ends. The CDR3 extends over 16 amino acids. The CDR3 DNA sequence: TGCGCCAGCAGCCAAGTGCCAGCAACCCCCCGGTTGGAGCTGTTTTTT. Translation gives CASSQVPATPRLELFF.

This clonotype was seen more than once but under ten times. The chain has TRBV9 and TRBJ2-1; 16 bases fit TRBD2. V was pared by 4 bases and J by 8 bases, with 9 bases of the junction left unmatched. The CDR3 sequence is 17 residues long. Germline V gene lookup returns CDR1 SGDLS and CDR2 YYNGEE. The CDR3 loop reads CASSLGTSGGVSDEQFF. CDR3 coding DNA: TGTGCCAGCAGCCTAGGGACTAGCGGGGGGGTCAGCGATGAGCAGTTCTTC.

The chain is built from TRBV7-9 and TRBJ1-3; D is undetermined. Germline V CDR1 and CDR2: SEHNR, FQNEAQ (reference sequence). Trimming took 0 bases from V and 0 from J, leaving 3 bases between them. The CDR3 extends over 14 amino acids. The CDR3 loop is CASSLALSGNTIYF. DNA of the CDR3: TGTGCCAGCAGCTTAGCTCTCTCTGGAAACACCATATATTTT.

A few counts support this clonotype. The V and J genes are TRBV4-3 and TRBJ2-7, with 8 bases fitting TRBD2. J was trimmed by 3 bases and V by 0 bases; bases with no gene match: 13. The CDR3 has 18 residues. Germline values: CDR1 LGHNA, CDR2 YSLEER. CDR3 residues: CASSQDWSPASGFYEQYF. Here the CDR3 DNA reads TGCGCCAGCAGCCAAGATTGGTCCCCCGCTAGCGGGTTCTACGAGCAGTACTTC.

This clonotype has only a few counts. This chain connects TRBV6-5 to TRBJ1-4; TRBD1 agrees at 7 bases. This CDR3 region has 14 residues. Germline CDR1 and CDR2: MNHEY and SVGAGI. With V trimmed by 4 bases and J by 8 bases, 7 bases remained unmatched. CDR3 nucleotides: TGTGCCAGCAGTTTCACAGGGGAGGGAGAAAAACTGTTTTTT. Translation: CASSFTGEGEKLFF.

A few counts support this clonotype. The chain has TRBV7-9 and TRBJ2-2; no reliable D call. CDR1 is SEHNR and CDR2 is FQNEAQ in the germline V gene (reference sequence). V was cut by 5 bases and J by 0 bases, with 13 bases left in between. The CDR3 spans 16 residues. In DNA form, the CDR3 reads TGTGCCAGCAGCCCCCCCGCCAGCGCGAACACCGGGGAGCTGTTTTTT. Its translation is CASSPPASANTGELFF.

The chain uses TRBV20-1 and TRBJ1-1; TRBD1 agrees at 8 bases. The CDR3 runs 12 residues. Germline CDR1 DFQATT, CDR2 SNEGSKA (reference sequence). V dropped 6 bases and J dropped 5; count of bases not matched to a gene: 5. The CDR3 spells CSADDRGTEAFF. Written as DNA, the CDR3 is TGCAGTGCGGACGACAGGGGTACTGAAGCTTTCTTT.

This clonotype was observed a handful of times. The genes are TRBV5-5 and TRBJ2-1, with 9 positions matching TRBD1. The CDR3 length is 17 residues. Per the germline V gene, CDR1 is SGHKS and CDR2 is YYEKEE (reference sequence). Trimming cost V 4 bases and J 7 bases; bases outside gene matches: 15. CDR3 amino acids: CASSVATGTGSMNEQFF. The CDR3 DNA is TGTGCCAGCAGCGTGGCAACCGGGACAGGGAGTATGAATGAGCAGTTCTTC.

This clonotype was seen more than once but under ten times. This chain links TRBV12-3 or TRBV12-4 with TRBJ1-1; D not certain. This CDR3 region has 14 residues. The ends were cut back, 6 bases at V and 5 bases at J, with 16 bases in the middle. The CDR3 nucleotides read TGTGCCAGCAGCCCTGAGGAGGGTTGGACTGAAGCTTTCTTT. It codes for CASSPEEGWTEAFF.

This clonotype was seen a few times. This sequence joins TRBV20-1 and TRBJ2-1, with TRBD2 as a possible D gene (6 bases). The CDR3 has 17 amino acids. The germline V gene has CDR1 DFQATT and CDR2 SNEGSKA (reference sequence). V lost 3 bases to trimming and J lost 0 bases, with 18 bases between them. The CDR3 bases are TGCAGTGCTAGTCGGGGCAGAGCGGGCGCCTCCTACAATGAGCAGTTCTTC. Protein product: CSASRGRAGASYNEQFF.

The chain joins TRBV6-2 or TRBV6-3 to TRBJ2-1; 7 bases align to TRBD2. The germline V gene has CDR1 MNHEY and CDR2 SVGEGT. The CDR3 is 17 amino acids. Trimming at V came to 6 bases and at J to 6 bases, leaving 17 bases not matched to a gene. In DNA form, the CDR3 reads TGTGCCAGCAGGCCCCATCGGGTGGCGGGAGTAGGCAATGAGCAGTTCTTC. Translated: CASRPHRVAGVGNEQFF.